The clone carrying this TCR beta chain has a count of ten or more. Its specificity is unknown. The CDR3 contains 20 residues. The germline gives CDR1 SGHDN, CDR2 FVKESK. V was pared by 1 base and J by 9 bases, with 32 bases between. This entry comes from a study of T cell repertoires in cytomegalovirus infection. Study context: Matching HLA type and CMV infection were both indicated by public TCR beta signatures. Study outcomes and limitations: The response measured ex vivo was dominated by TCR beta clonotypes (HLA-C-restricted and CMV-specific). Identification of carriers of CMV plus the relevant HLA was achieved through cumulative public TCR beta family frequency.

TCRdb reanalysed the reads using MiXCR and keeps one entry per CDR3 protein. The table lists 900,000 to 950,000 distinct CDR3 sequences, roughly 31% of them singletons. This sequence was found in a human donor in good health (CMV status not recorded). Some clones in this sample may be carry-over from other donors' samples. The input for sequencing was cultured CD8+ T cells from PBMCs, taken from culture after CMV antigen stimulation. V usage is TRBV14 and J usage is TRBJ2-3; D ambiguous. DNA of the CDR3: TGTGCCAGCAGCCAAGCCGCTCTTGATCCGGGTGTCCAGGATATGGACACGCAGTATTTT. It yields the protein CASSQAALDPGVQDMDTQYF.